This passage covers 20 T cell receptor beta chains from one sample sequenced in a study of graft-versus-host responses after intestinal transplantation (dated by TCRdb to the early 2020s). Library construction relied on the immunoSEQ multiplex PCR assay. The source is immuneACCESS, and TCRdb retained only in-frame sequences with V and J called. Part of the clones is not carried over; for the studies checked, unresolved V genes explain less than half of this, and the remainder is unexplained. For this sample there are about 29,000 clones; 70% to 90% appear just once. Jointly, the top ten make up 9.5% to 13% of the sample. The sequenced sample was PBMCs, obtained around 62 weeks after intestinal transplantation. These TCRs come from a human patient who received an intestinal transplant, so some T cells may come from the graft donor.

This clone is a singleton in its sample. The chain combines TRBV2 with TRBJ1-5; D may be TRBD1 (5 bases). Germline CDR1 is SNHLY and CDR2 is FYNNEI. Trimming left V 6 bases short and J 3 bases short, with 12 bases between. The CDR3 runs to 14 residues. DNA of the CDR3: TGTGCCAGCAGGGGTGGCAGGGACAATCAGCCCCAGCATTTT. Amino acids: CASRGGRDNQPQHF.

The CDR3 DNA sequence: TGTGCCAGCAGTGAAGCGGTGTACGAGCAGTACTTC. Its translation: CASSEAVYEQYF. The chain has TRBV6-1 and TRBJ2-7; D is undetermined. CDR1 is MNHNS and CDR2 is SASEGT in the germline V gene. The CDR3 loop spans 12 amino acids. V was clipped by 0 bases and J by 4 bases, with 4 bases between them.

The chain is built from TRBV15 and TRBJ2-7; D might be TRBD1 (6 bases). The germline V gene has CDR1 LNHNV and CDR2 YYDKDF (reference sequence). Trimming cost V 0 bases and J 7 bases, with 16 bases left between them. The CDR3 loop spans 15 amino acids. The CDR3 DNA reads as TGTGCCACCAGCAGAGATTCCCAGGGGAAGAGGGAGCAGTACTTC. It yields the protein CATSRDSQGKREQYF.

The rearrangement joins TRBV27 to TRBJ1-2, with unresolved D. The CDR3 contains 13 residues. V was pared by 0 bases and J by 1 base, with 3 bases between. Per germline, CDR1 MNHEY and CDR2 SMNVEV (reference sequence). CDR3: CASSLSLNYGYTF. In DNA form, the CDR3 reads TGTGCCAGCAGTTTATCTCTTAACTATGGCTACACCTTC.

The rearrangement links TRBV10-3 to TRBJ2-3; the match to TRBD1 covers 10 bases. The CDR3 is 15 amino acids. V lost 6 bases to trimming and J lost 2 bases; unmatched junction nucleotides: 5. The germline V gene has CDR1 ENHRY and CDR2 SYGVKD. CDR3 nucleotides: TGTGCCATCAGGTCGGGACAGGGGATCACAGATACGCAGTATTTT. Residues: CAIRSGQGITDTQYF.

Here the CDR3 DNA reads TGTGCCAGCAGCTTGGGAGGGAAAGGCTACGAGCAGTACTTC. The encoded protein is CASSLGGKGYEQYF. The chain couples TRBV5-4 to TRBJ2-7; D might be TRBD2 (5 bases). Trimming cost V 0 bases and J 3 bases, with 10 bases left between them. Germline V gene lookup returns CDR1 SGHNT and CDR2 YYREEE (reference sequence). The CDR3 runs 14 residues.

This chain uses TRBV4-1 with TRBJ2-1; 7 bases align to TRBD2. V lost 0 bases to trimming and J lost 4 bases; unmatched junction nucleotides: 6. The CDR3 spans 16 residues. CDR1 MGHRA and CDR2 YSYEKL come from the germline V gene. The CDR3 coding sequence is TGCGCCAGCAGCCAAGAGAGCGGGATTCTATACAATGAGCAGTTCTTC. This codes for CASSQESGILYNEQFF.

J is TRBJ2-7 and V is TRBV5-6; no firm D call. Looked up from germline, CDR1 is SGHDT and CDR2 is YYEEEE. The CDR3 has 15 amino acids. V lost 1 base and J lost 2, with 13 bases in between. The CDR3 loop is CASSLSLGPPYEQYF. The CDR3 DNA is TGTGCCAGCAGCTTGTCCCTCGGTCCGCCCTACGAGCAGTACTTC.

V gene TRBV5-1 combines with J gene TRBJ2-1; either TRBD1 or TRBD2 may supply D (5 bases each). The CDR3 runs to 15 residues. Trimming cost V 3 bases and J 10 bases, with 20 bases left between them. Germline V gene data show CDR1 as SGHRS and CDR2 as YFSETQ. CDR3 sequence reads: CASSWTTRESEEQFF. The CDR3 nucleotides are TGCGCCAGCAGCTGGACGACCAGGGAGTCTGAAGAGCAGTTCTTC. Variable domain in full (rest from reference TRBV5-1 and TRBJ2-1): KAGVTQTPRYLIKTRGQQVTLSCSPISGHRSVSWYQQTPGQGLQFLFEYFSETQRNKGNFPGRFSGRQFSNSRSEMNVSTLELGDSALYLCASSWTTRESEEQFFGPGTRLTVL.

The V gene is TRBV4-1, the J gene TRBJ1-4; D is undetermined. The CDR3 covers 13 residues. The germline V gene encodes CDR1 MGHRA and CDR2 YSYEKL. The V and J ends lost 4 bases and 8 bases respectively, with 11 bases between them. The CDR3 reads CASSLNGVEKLFF. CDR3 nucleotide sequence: TGCGCCAGCAGCCTAAACGGTGTCGAAAAACTGTTTTTT.

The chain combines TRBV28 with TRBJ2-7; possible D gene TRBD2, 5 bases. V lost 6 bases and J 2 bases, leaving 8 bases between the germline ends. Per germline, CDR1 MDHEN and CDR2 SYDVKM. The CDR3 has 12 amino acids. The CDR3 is CASRDYPYEQYF. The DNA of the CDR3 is TGTGCCAGCAGAGACTACCCCTACGAGCAGTACTTC.

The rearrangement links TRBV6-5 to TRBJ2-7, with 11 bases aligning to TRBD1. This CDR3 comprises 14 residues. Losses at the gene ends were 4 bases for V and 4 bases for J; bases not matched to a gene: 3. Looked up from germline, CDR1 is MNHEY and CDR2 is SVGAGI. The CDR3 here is CASSLGTGGYEQYF. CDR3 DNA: TGTGCCAGCAGTTTGGGGACAGGGGGTTACGAGCAGTACTTC.

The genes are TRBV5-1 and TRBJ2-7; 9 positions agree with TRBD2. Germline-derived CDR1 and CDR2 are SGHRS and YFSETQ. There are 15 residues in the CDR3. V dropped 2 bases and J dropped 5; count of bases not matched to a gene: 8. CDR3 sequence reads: CASSFLAGDVNEQYF. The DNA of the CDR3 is TGCGCCAGCAGCTTTTTAGCGGGGGACGTAAACGAGCAGTACTTC.

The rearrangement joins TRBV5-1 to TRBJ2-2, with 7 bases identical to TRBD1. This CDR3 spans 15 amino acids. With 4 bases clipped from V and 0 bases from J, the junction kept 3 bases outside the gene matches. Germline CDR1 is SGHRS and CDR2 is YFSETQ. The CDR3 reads CASSGTVTNTGELFF. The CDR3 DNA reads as TGCGCCAGCAGCGGGACAGTTACGAACACCGGGGAGCTGTTTTTT.

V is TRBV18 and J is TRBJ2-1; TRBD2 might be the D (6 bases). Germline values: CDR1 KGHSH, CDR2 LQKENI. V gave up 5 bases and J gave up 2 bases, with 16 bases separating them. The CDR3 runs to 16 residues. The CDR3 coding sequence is TGTGCCAGCTCAGGGGGGTCGCGGGCTACCTACAATGAGCAGTTCTTC. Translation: CASSGGSRATYNEQFF.

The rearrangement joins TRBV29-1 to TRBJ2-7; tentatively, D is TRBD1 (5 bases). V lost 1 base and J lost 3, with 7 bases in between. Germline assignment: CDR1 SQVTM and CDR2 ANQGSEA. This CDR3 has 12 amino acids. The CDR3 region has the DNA TGCAGCGTTGAAGGGACATACTACGAGCAGTACTTC. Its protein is CSVEGTYYEQYF.

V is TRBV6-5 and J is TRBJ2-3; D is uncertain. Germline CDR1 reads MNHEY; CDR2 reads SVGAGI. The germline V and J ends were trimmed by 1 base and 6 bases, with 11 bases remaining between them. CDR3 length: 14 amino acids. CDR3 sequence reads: CASSYFSQRDTQYF. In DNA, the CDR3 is TGTGCCAGCAGTTACTTCTCTCAGAGGGATACGCAGTATTTT.

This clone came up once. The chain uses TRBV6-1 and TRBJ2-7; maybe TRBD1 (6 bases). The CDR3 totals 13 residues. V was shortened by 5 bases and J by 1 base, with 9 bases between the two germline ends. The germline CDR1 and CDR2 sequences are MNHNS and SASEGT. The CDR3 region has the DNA TGTGCCAGCAGTCAGGGGTTTTCCTACGAGCAGTACTTC. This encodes CASSQGFSYEQYF.

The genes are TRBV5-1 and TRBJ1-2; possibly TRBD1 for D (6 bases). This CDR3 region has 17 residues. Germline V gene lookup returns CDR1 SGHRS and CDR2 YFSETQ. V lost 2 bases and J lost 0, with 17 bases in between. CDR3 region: CASSFGGLRRANYGYTF. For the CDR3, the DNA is TGCGCCAGCAGCTTTGGGGGGCTACGTCGGGCTAACTATGGCTACACCTTC.

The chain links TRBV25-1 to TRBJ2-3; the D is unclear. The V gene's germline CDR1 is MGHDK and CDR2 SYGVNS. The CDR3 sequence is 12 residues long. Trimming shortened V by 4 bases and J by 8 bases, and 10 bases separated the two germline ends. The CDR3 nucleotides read TGTGCCAGCAGTGGAGGTTGGACTACGCAGTATTTT. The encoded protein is CASSGGWTTQYF.